This record concerns one TCR beta chain sequence. There are 15 residues in the CDR3. V was clipped by 3 bases and J by 2 bases, with 14 bases between them. Germline V gene lookup returns CDR1 SEHNR and CDR2 FQNEAQ (reference sequence). Sequencing was performed with immunoSEQ multiplex PCR; in TCRdb, only in-frame clones are kept and a portion is missing. Of more than 85,000 clones in the sample, about 88% are singletons; the top ten hold 30% to 40%. The sample belongs to a study of control samples from healthy donors and cancer patients. The receptor was isolated from a man aged 70-80 years with lung cancer. The chain uses TRBV7-9 and TRBJ2-7, with D maybe TRBD2 (6 bases). Sequencing was performed on PBMCs. The chain's CDR3 is CASSFVSGTPYEQYF. Written as DNA, the CDR3 is TGTGCCAGCAGCTTCGTTTCCGGGACTCCCTACGAGCAGTACTTC.